This T cell receptor beta chain was sequenced for a study of cytomegalovirus exposure and HLA in healthy donors. PCR amplification relied on 60 Vbeta primers (plus 13 Jbeta primers). The repertoire was sequenced with immunoSEQ multiplex PCR; TCRdb's copy has only in-frame clones and lacks some. The repertoire includes some 190,000 clones, around 77% of them detected once, and roughly 2% sits in the top ten. CDR1 and CDR2 (germline): MGHDK, SYGVNS. The trim removed 4 bases at V and 1 base at J, leaving 5 bases unmatched. The length of the CDR3 is 16 residues. The sequence was collected from a woman in her 30s in good health and CMV-seronegative. The genes are TRBV25-1 and TRBJ2-3; 10 nucleotides agree with TRBD1. Sequencing input: PBMCs. The DNA for the CDR3 is TGTGCCAGCAGTGCCTCCGGGACAGGGGGCACAGATACGCAGTATTTT. Protein product: CASSASGTGGTDTQYF.